The clone carrying this T cell receptor beta chain came up many times. Antigen specificity is unknown. One end of the junction varies from germline; a read error may be responsible. CDR3 regions were amplified by Arm-PCR using iRepertoire HTBI primers to build TCR beta libraries. TCRdb analysed the multiplex PCR reads with MiXCR anew, one entry per CDR3 protein. The sample gives roughly 430,000 distinct CDR3 sequences, roughly a fifth of which show up once; roughly an eighth is in the top ten. The sample comes from a study of regulatory T cells in long-lasting Graves disease. Time point specified: persistent/refractory GD, antithyroid drugs over 5 years with positive TRAb. Generation of the TCR library employed RNA extracted from PBMCs. In Xi'an, China, an endocrinology department was the source of patients. General study results and limits: TRBV28, TRBJ1-2 and TRBJ2-5 were segments that persistent disease favored. Thyroid tissue was not sampled; only peripheral blood was. Possibly, too few samples lowered accuracy.

Looked up from germline, CDR1 is SNHLY and CDR2 is FYNNEI. This CDR3 is built from 12 residues. The TCR comes from a female donor with Graves disease. Material: peripheral blood mononuclear cells (PBMCs), obtained when the disease was refractory, from a patient treated with antithyroid drugs. The chain couples TRBV2 to TRBJ1-2; the D gene is possibly TRBD1 (6 bases). CDR3 DNA sequence: TGTGCCAGAAGTGCGGGGGCTGCGGGCTACACCTTC. This encodes CARSAGAAGYTF.